This TCR beta chain was obtained from a study of graft-versus-host responses after intestinal transplantation. This CDR3 has 12 amino acids. Germline V gene lookup returns CDR1 MDHEN and CDR2 SYDVKM. V was pared by 6 bases and J by 2 bases, with 5 bases between. Using immunoSEQ multiplex PCR, the repertoire was profiled, and TCRdb retains in-frame clones only, with some absent. The table lists 16,000 or so clones, more than 85% of them singletons, with about 0.83% in the top ten. The table lists this clone with a count of one. V is TRBV28 and J is TRBJ1-5; D gene ambiguous. The TCR sequence derives from a human patient who received an intestinal transplant, so some T cells may come from the graft donor. This specimen was PBMCs, taken 23 days after intestinal transplant. In nucleotides, the CDR3 is TGTGCCAGCAGGGAGGGCAATCAGCCCCAGCATTTT. Translating it yields CASREGNQPQHF.